The present entry profiles one T cell receptor (beta chain) with its context. The sample comes from a study of blood T cell repertoires in COVID-19. TCRdb's table, derived via immunoSEQ multiplex PCR, lists solely in-frame clones and lacks some. The top ten hold 4% to 5% of the sample, which has some 130,000 clones, roughly 90% seen once. Trimming shortened V by 0 bases and J by 5 bases, and 10 bases separated the two germline ends. The CDR3 extends over 14 amino acids. CDR1 and CDR2 (germline): GTSNPN, SVGIG (reference sequence). This TCR was sampled from a man in his 60s with COVID-19, enrolled during active disease. The sample was peripheral blood. V is TRBV30 and J is TRBJ2-2, with D possibly TRBD2 on 6 matching bases. DNA of the CDR3: TGTGCCTGGAGTGTAATCGGGGGAACCGGGGAGCTGTTTTTT. This gives the protein CAWSVIGGTGELFF. Drawing the rest from reference TRBV30 and TRBJ2-2, the complete variable domain is SQTIHQWPATLVQPVGSPLSLECTVEGTSNPNLYWYRQAAGRGLQLLFYSVGIGQISSEVPQNLSASRPQDRQFILSSKKLLLSDSGFYLCAWSVIGGTGELFFGEGSRLTVL.